The rows below give T cell receptor beta chains drawn from one sample of a study of blood T cell repertoires in COVID-19. The table came from immunoSEQ multiplex PCR; TCRdb's copy has only in-frame clones and leaves some out. Here the sample spans some 130,000 clones, roughly four fifths being singletons. Sequenced material: peripheral blood. These receptors were collected from a human donor in a cohort sampled during active COVID-19. Both conserved end residues are part of each CDR3. Fields, in order: D gene, J gene, clone size, V gene, CDR3 DNA, CDR3 protein. The D gene is left open where the match is weak. The size of a clone is reported for some rows only, either as once, few or many, or as a class for expanded clones.

D gene: TRBD1
J gene: TRBJ2-5
clone size: .
V gene: TRBV11-2
CDR3 DNA: TGTGCCAGCAGCTTGGACGGACAGGCCTTTTCCGAGACCCAGTACTTC
CDR3 protein: CASSLDGQAFSETQYF

D gene: .
J gene: TRBJ2-3
clone size: .
V gene: TRBV27
CDR3 DNA: TGTGCCAGCAGCCCGGGAAATCGAGTCACAGATACGCAGTATTTT
CDR3 protein: CASSPGNRVTDTQYF

D gene: TRBD1
J gene: TRBJ1-5
clone size: .
V gene: TRBV10-3
CDR3 DNA: TGTGCCATCAGCCTACAGGGGGATCAGCCCCAGCATTTT
CDR3 protein: CAISLQGDQPQHF

D gene: .
J gene: TRBJ1-6
clone size: few
V gene: TRBV19
CDR3 DNA: TGTGCCAGTAGTATAGGTGGACAGCGGAGTTCACCCCTCCACTTT
CDR3 protein: CASSIGGQRSSPLHF

D gene: .
J gene: TRBJ1-1
clone size: .
V gene: TRBV5-4
CDR3 DNA: TGTGCCAGCAGCTTGCTCGACAGGCCGAACACTGAAGCTTTCTTT
CDR3 protein: CASSLLDRPNTEAFF

D gene: .
J gene: TRBJ2-5
clone size: .
V gene: TRBV18
CDR3 DNA: TGTGCCAGCTCACCGCGCACAGGGTCCCAAGAGACCCAGTACTTC
CDR3 protein: CASSPRTGSQETQYF

D gene: TRBD1
J gene: TRBJ2-6
clone size: .
V gene: TRBV11-2
CDR3 DNA: TGTGCCAGCAGAGCGCGACAGGGCCAAAGCTCTGGGGCCAACGTCCTGACTTTC
CDR3 protein: CASRARQGQSSGANVLTF

D gene: TRBD2
J gene: TRBJ2-4
clone size: .
V gene: TRBV7-9
CDR3 DNA: TGTGCCAGCAGCAGTACTAGCGGGGATGACATTCAGTACTTC
CDR3 protein: CASSSTSGDDIQYF

D gene: TRBD2
J gene: TRBJ2-2
clone size: .
V gene: TRBV28
CDR3 DNA: TGTGCCAGCAGAGCTAGCGGTCGCCCCGGGGAGCTGTTTTTT
CDR3 protein: CASRASGRPGELFF

D gene: TRBD1
J gene: TRBJ1-1
clone size: once
V gene: TRBV13
CDR3 DNA: TGTGCCAGCAGCTCCCCGACAGGGGCTACTGAAGCTTTCTTT
CDR3 protein: CASSSPTGATEAFF

D gene: .
J gene: TRBJ1-1
clone size: .
V gene: TRBV28
CDR3 DNA: TGTGCCAGCAGTTCTAATAGGAGAGAGAACACTGAAGCTTTCTTT
CDR3 protein: CASSSNRRENTEAFF

D gene: TRBD1
J gene: TRBJ1-4
clone size: .
V gene: TRBV19
CDR3 DNA: TGTGCCAGTAGCCCCCGGGACAGGGAAGAAAAACTGTTTTTT
CDR3 protein: CASSPRDREEKLFF

D gene: .
J gene: TRBJ1-1
clone size: .
V gene: TRBV6-2/TRBV6-3
CDR3 DNA: TGTGCCAGCAGTCCCCAGAACACTGAAGCTTTCTTT
CDR3 protein: CASSPQNTEAFF

D gene: .
J gene: TRBJ1-1
clone size: .
V gene: TRBV25-1
CDR3 DNA: TGTGCCAGCGGTCAGGGCTGGACTGAAGCTTTCTTT
CDR3 protein: CASGQGWTEAFF

D gene: .
J gene: TRBJ2-5
clone size: .
V gene: TRBV6-2/TRBV6-3
CDR3 DNA: TGTGCCAGCAGTTACTCGAAACCAGCGACAGTTCGGGAGACCCAGTACTTC
CDR3 protein: CASSYSKPATVRETQYF